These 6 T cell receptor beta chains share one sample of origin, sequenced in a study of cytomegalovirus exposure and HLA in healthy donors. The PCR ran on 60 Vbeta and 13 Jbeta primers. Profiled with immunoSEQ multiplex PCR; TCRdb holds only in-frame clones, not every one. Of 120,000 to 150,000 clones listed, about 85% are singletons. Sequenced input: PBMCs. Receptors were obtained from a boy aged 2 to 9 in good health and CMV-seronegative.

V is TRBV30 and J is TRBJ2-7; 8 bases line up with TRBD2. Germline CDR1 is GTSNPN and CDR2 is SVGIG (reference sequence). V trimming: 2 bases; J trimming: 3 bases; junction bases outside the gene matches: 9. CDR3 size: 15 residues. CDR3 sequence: CAWSSRSGTLYEQYF. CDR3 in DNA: TGTGCCTGGAGTTCCCGTAGCGGGACCCTCTACGAGCAGTACTTC.

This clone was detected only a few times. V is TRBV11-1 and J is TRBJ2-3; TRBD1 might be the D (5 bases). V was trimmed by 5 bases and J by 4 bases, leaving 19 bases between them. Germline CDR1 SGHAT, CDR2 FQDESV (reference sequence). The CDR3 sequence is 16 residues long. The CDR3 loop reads CASSPRQLGEADTQYF. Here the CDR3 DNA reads TGTGCCAGCAGCCCCCGACAGTTGGGCGAGGCAGATACGCAGTATTTT.

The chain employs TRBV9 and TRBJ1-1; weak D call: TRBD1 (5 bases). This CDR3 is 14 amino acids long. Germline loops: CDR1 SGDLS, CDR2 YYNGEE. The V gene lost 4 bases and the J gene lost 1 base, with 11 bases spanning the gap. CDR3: CASSPAGGNTEAFF. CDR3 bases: TGTGCCAGCAGCCCAGCGGGGGGGAACACTGAAGCTTTCTTT.

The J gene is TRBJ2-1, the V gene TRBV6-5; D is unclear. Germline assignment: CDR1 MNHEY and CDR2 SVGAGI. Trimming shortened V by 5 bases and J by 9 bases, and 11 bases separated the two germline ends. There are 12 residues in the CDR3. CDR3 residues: CASSLEPGEQFF. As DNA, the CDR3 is TGTGCCAGCAGTCTTGAACCGGGTGAGCAGTTCTTC.

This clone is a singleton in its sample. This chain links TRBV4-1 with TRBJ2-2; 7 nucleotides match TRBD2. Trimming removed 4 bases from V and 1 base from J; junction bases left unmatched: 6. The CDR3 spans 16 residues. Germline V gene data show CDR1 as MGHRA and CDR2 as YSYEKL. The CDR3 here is CASSPLGGRNTGELFF. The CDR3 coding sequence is TGCGCCAGCAGCCCCTTGGGGGGGAGGAACACCGGGGAGCTGTTTTTT.

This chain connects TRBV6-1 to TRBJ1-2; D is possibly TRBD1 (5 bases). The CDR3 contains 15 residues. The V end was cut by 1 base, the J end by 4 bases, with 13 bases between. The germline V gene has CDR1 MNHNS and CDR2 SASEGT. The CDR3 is CASSEDGAPIYGYTF. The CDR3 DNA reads TGTGCCAGCAGTGAAGATGGGGCGCCAATCTATGGCTACACCTTC.